This T cell receptor beta chain was documented in a study of spatial heterogeneity in lung cancer. Study as a whole: Strong correlation was found between tumor-region TCR transcript counts and a T cell module score from matched bulk RNA-seq.

Relative to its sample, this clonotype is medium-sized. As yet, its antigen is unknown. TCRdb re-called the 5' RACE reads through MiXCR, storing one row per CDR3 protein. This table has roughly 4,900 distinct CDR3 sequences, 10% to 15% appearing once. V dropped 9 bases and J dropped 7; count of bases not matched to a gene: 7. Germline values: CDR1 MDHEN, CDR2 SYDVKM. The CDR3 sequence is 14 residues long. Study-wide points: Mutation tallies in tumors tracked expanded intratumoral alpha and beta TCR counts.

As for time point: sample taken at primary tumor resection. Unsorted whole RNA of tumor, nontumor lung or frozen PBMC was sequenced. Sequenced here: lung tumor tissue, sampled at surgery. The sequence was collected from a male donor with early-stage non-small cell lung cancer. The V gene is TRBV28, the J gene TRBJ1-6; TRBD1 matches 9 bases. This chain's CDR3 is CASLQGARNSPLHF. CDR3 bases: TGTGCCAGTCTACAGGGGGCCCGGAATTCACCCCTCCACTTT.